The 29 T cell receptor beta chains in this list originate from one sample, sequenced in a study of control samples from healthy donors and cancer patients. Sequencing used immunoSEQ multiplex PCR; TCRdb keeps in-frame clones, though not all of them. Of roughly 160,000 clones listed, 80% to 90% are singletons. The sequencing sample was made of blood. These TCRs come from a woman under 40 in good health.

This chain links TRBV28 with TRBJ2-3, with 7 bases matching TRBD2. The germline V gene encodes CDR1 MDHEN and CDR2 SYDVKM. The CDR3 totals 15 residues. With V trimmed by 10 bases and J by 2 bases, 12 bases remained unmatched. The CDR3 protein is CATRRRAGVTDTQYF. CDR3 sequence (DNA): TGTGCCACCAGAAGGAGGGCGGGAGTCACAGATACGCAGTATTTT.

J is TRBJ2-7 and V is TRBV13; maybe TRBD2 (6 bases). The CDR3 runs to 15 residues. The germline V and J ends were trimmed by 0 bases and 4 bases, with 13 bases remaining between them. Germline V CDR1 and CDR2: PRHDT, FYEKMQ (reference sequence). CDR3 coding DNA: TGTGCCAGCAGCTTAGGACCGGGAGAACTGTACGAGCAGTACTTC. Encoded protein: CASSLGPGELYEQYF.

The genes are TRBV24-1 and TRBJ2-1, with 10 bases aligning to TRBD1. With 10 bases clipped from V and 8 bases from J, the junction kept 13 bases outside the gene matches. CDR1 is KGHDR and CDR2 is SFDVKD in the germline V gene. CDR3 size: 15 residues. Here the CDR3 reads CATITTGGRQDEQFF. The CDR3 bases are TGTGCCACAATTACGACAGGGGGCCGCCAGGATGAGCAGTTCTTC.

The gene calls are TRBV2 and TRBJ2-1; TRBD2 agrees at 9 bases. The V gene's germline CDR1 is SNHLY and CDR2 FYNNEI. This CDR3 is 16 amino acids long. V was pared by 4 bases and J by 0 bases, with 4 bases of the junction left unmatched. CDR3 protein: CASSVPLAGSYNEQFF. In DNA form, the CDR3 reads TGTGCCAGCAGTGTCCCACTAGCGGGCTCCTACAATGAGCAGTTCTTC.

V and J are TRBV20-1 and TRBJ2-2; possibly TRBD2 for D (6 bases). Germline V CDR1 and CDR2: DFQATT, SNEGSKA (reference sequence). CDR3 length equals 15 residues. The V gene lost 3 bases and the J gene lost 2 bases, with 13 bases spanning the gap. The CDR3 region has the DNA TGCAGTGCTAGTGAAGGAGGGCGAAACACCGGGGAGCTGTTTTTT. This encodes CSASEGGRNTGELFF.

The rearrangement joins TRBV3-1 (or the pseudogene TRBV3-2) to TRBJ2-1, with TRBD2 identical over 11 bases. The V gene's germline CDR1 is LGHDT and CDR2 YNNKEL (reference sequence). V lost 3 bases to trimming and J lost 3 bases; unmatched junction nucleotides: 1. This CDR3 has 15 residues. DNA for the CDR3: TGTGCCAGCAGCCAGACTAGCGGGAACTACAATGAGCAGTTCTTC. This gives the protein CASSQTSGNYNEQFF.

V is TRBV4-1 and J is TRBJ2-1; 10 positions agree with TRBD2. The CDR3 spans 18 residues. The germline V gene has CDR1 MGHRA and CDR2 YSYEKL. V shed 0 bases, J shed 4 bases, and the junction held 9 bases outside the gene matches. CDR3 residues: CASSQDRASGREYNEQFF. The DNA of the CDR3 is TGCGCCAGCAGCCAAGATCGGGCTAGCGGGAGAGAATACAATGAGCAGTTCTTC.

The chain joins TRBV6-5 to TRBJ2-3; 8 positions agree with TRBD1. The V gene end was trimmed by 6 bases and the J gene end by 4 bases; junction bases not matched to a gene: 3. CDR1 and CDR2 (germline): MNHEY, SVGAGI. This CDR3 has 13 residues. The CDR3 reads CASSPGGPDTQYF. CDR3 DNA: TGTGCCAGCAGCCCAGGGGGCCCAGATACGCAGTATTTT.

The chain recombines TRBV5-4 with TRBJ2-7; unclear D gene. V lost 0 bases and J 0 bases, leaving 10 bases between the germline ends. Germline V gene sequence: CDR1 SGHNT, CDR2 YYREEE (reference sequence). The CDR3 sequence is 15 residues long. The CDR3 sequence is CASSLGQIGSYEQYF. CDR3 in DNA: TGTGCCAGCAGCTTGGGGCAAATCGGCTCCTACGAGCAGTACTTC.

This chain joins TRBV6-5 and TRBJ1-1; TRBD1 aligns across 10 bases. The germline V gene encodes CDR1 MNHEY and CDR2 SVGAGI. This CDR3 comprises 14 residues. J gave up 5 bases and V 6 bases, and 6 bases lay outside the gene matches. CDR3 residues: CASRGTGVNTEAFF. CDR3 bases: TGTGCCAGCAGAGGGACAGGGGTTAATACTGAAGCTTTCTTT.

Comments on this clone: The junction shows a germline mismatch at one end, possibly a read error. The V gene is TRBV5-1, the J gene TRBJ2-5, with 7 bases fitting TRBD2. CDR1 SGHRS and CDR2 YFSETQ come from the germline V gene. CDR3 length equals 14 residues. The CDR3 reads CASSLGGVGETQYF. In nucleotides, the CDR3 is TGCGCCAGCAGTTTGGGAGGGGTGGGAGAGACCCAGTACTTC.

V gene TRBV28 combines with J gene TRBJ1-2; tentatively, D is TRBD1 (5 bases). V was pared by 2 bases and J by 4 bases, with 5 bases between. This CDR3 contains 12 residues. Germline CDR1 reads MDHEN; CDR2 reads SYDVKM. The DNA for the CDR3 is TGTGCCAGCAGTTTAGACAGCTATGGCTACACCTTC. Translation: CASSLDSYGYTF.

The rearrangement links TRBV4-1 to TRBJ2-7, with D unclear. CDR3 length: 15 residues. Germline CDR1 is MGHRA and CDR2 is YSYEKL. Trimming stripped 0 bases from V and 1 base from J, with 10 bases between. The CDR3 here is CASSQESGRSYEQYF. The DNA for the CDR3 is TGCGCCAGCAGCCAAGAATCGGGCAGATCCTACGAGCAGTACTTC.

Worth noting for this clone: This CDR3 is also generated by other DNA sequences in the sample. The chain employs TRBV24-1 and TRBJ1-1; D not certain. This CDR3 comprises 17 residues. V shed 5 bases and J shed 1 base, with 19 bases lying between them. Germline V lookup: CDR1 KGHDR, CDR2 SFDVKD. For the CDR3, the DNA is TGTGCCACCAGTGGGCCCGGGCCCTTTGGGAGGAACACTGAAGCTTTCTTT. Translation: CATSGPGPFGRNTEAFF.

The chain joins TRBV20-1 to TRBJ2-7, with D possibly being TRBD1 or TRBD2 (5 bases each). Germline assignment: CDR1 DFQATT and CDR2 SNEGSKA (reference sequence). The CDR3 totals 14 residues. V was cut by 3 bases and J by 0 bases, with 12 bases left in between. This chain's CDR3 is CSASRGTASYEQYF. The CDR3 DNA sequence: TGCAGTGCTAGTCGTGGGACGGCCTCCTACGAGCAGTACTTC.

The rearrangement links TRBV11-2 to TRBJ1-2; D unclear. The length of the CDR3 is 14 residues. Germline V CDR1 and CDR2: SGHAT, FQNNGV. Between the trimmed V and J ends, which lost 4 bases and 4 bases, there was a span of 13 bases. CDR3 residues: CASSSSPLTYGYTF. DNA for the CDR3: TGTGCCAGCAGCTCATCCCCGCTTACCTATGGCTACACCTTC. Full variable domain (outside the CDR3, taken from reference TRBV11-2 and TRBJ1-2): EAGVAQSPRYKIIEKRQSVAFWCNPISGHATLYWYQQILGQGPKLLIQFQNNGVVDDSQLPKDRFSAERLKGVDSTLKIQPAKLEDSAVYLCASSSSPLTYGYTFGSGTRLTVV.

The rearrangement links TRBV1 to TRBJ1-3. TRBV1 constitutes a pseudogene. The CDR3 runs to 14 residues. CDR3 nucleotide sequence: TGCACCAGCAGCCAAGTTCCTCGAGGAAACACCATATATTTT. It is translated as CTSSQVPRGNTIYF.

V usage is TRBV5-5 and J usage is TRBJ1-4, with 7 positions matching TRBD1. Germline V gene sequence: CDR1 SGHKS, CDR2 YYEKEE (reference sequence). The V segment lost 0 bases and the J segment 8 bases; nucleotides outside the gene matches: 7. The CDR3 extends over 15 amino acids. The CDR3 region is CASSLAARTGEKLFF. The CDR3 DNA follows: TGTGCCAGCAGCTTGGCTGCAAGGACAGGCGAAAAACTGTTTTTT.

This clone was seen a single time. The CDR3 is CASSVGASGTPDTQYF. CDR3 sequence (DNA): TGTGCCAGCAGCGTCGGGGCTAGCGGGACACCAGATACGCAGTATTTT. This chain joins TRBV9 and TRBJ2-3, with 9 bases matching TRBD2. The CDR3 has 16 amino acids. V lost 2 bases and J lost 4; bases outside the gene matches: 8. CDR1 SGDLS and CDR2 YYNGEE come from the germline V gene.

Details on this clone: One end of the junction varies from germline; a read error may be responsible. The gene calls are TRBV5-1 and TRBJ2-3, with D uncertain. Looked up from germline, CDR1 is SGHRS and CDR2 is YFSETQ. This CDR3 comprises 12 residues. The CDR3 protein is CASGLSIDTQYF. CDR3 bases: TGCGCCAGCGGCTTGTCGATAGATACGCAGTATTTT.

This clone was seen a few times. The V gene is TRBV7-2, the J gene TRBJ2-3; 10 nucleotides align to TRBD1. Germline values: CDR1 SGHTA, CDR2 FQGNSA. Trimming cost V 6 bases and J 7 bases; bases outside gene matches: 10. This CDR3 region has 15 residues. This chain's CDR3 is CASSSRTGGQNTQYF. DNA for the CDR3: TGTGCCAGCAGTTCTAGGACAGGGGGTCAGAATACGCAGTATTTT.

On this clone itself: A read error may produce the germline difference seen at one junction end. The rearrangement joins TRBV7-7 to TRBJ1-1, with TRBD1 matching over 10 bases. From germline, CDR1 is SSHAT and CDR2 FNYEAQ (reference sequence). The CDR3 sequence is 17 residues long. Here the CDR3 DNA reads TGTGCTAGCAGCTTAGGACGGGACAGGGGACAGAACACTGAAGCTTTCTTT. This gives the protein CASSLGRDRGQNTEAFF.

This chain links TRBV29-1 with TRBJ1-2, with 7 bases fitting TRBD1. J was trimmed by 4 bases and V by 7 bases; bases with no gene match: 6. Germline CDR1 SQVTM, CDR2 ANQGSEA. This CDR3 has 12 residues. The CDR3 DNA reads TGCAGCGCCAGACAGGGCCCCTATGGCTACACCTTC. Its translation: CSARQGPYGYTF.

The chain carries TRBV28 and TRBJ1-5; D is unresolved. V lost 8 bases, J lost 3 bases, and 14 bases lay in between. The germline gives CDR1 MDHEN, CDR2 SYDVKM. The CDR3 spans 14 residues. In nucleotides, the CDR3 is TGTGCCAGCGGTATAGGACTGGACAATCAGCCCCAGCATTTT. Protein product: CASGIGLDNQPQHF. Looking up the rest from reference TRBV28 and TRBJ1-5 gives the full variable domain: DVKVTQSSRYLVKRTGEKVFLECVQDMDHENMFWYRQDPGLGLRLIYFSYDVKMKEKGDIPEGYSVSREKKERFSLILESASTNQTSMYLCASGIGLDNQPQHFGDGTRLSIL.

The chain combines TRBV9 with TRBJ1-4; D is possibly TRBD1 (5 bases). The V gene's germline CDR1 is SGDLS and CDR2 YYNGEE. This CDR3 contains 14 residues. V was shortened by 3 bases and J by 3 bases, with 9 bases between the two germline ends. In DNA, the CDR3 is TGTGCCAGCAGCGCAATGGGGGCTAATGAAAAACTGTTTTTT. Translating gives CASSAMGANEKLFF.

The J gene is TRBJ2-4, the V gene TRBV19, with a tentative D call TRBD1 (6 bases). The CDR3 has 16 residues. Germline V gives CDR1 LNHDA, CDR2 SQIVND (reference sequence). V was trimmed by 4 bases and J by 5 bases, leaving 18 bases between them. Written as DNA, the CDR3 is TGTGCCAGTAGTAACCCCGGACAGAATTTCCAAAACATTCAGTACTTC. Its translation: CASSNPGQNFQNIQYF.

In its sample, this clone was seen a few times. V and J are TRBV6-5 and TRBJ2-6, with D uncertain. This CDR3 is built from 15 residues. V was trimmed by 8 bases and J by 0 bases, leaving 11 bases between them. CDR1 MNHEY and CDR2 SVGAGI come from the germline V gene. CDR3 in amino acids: CASGETFSGANVLTF. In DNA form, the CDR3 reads TGTGCCAGCGGCGAAACCTTCTCTGGGGCCAACGTCCTGACTTTC.

In DNA form, the CDR3 reads TGTGCCAGCAGTTTGAAGCGGGCCTATCCCAATGAGCAGTTCTTC. It codes for CASSLKRAYPNEQFF. The chain uses TRBV27 and TRBJ2-1; maybe TRBD2 (6 bases). This CDR3 contains 15 residues. The germline V gene encodes CDR1 MNHEY and CDR2 SMNVEV (reference sequence). Trimming removed 3 bases from V and 6 bases from J, with 15 bases in between.

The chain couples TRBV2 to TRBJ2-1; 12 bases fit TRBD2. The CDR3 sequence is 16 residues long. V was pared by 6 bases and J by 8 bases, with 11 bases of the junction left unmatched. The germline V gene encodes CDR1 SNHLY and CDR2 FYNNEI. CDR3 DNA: TGTGCCAGCAGCCAGTCTACTAGCGGGAGGCAGCATGAGCAGTTCTTC. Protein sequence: CASSQSTSGRQHEQFF.